Shown below are 25 T cell receptor beta chains from a single sample sequenced in a study of blood T cell repertoires in COVID-19. Assay: immunoSEQ multiplex PCR; the TCRdb copy retains only in-frame clones and omits some. Of about 170,000 clones in the sample, over 80% were seen once. Sequenced: peripheral blood. These receptors were obtained from a woman of 80 years or more with COVID-19, enrolled during active disease.

This sequence joins TRBV7-9 and TRBJ2-5, with TRBD2 matching 10 bases. There are 15 residues in the CDR3. The germline V gene encodes CDR1 SEHNR and CDR2 FQNEAQ (reference sequence). V was pared by 3 bases and J by 0 bases, with 1 base of the junction left unmatched. CDR3 in amino acids: CASSFGLADQETQYF. In nucleotides, the CDR3 is TGTGCCAGCAGCTTTGGACTAGCGGACCAAGAGACCCAGTACTTC.

In this sample, this clone turned up a few times. The rearrangement uses TRBV7-8 and TRBJ1-4, with D perhaps TRBD1 (5 bases). With 5 bases removed from V and 11 bases from J, the gap between germline ends came to 18 bases. The CDR3 runs to 14 residues. CDR1 SGHVS and CDR2 FQNEAQ come from the germline V gene. The CDR3 protein is CASSPSSRGWKLFF. CDR3 DNA sequence: TGTGCCAGCAGCCCTAGTAGTCGGGGGTGGAAACTGTTTTTT. The full variable domain, completed using reference TRBV7-8 and TRBJ1-4, is GAGVSQSPRYKVAKRGQDVALRCDPISGHVSLFWYQQALGQGPEFLTYFQNEAQLDKSGLPSDRFFAERPEGSVSTLKIQRTQQEDSAVYLCASSPSSRGWKLFFGSGTQLSVL.

This chain links TRBV28 with TRBJ1-2; D is perhaps TRBD1 (5 bases). Trimming stripped 3 bases from V and 0 bases from J, with 14 bases between. Per germline, CDR1 MDHEN and CDR2 SYDVKM. The CDR3 totals 16 residues. The CDR3 loop reads CASSFPGTGANYGYTF. The CDR3 DNA is TGTGCCAGCAGTTTCCCCGGGACTGGAGCTAACTATGGCTACACCTTC.

This chain joins TRBV3-1 (or the pseudogene TRBV3-2) and TRBJ2-2, with TRBD2 identical over 11 bases. Per germline, CDR1 LGHDT and CDR2 YNNKEL (reference sequence). The CDR3 length is 15 residues. The V segment lost 3 bases and the J segment 13 bases; nucleotides outside the gene matches: 10. This CDR3 is CASSQDSSSGGRLFF. CDR3 sequence (DNA): TGTGCCAGCAGCCAGGACAGCTCTAGCGGGGGGCGGCTGTTTTTT.

The chain employs TRBV15 and TRBJ2-1, with 8 positions matching TRBD2. CDR1 and CDR2 (germline): LNHNV, YYDKDF (reference sequence). This CDR3 contains 14 residues. The junction had 4 bases not matched to a gene; V was cut back by 5 bases and J by 4 bases. CDR3 residues: CATSPPGGYNEQFF. As DNA, the CDR3 is TGTGCCACCAGCCCCCCGGGGGGGTACAATGAGCAGTTCTTC.

In DNA, the CDR3 is TGCGCCAGCAGCCAAGACCCTGGGACACCCTCTGGGGCCAACGTCCTGACTTTC. It yields the protein CASSQDPGTPSGANVLTF. The chain uses TRBV4-1 and TRBJ2-6, with D possibly being TRBD1 (6 bases). Per the germline V gene, CDR1 is MGHRA and CDR2 is YSYEKL. The CDR3 has 18 amino acids. Trimming shortened V by 0 bases and J by 0 bases, and 12 bases separated the two germline ends.

In DNA form, the CDR3 reads TGCAGCGTTGGAGGCGGGAGGGCCACTGAGCAGTTCTTC. Its protein product is CSVGGGRATEQFF. The chain links TRBV29-1 to TRBJ2-1, with TRBD2 matching over 9 bases. Germline CDR1 reads SQVTM; CDR2 reads ANQGSEA. This CDR3 is 13 amino acids long. V was clipped by 4 bases and J by 9 bases; unmatched bases: 7.

The rearrangement joins TRBV6-6 to TRBJ1-2; the D gene is possibly TRBD1 (6 bases). The V gene's germline CDR1 is MNHNY and CDR2 SVGAGI (reference sequence). This CDR3 is built from 15 residues. With 6 bases removed from V and 4 bases from J, the gap between germline ends came to 18 bases. CDR3 sequence (DNA): TGTGCCAGCAGCCGGGACACCCGGAGGAGCTATGGCTACACCTTC. Residues: CASSRDTRRSYGYTF.

This clone was counted once. The J gene is TRBJ2-3, the V gene TRBV10-2; 7 nucleotides line up with TRBD2. Germline V gene sequence: CDR1 WSHSY, CDR2 SAAADI. Losses at the gene ends were 4 bases for V and 2 bases for J; bases not matched to a gene: 9. The CDR3 has 16 amino acids. The CDR3 nucleotides are TGCGCCAGCAGTGGGGGAGGGCTAGCGAACACAGATACGCAGTATTTT. Amino acid sequence: CASSGGGLANTDTQYF.

V is TRBV5-1 and J is TRBJ2-7; the match to TRBD1 covers 11 bases. This CDR3 is 14 amino acids long. Germline V CDR1 and CDR2: SGHRS, YFSETQ. Trimming removed 2 bases from V and 6 bases from J; junction bases left unmatched: 4. The CDR3 DNA sequence: TGCGCCAGCAGCTTTGGGACAGGGGGTGTCGAGCAGTACTTC. It translates to CASSFGTGGVEQYF. The whole variable domain, remainder taken from reference TRBV5-1 and TRBJ2-7, is KAGVTQTPRYLIKTRGQQVTLSCSPISGHRSVSWYQQTPGQGLQFLFEYFSETQRNKGNFPGRFSGRQFSNSRSEMNVSTLELGDSALYLCASSFGTGGVEQYFGPGTRLTVT.

The CDR3 sequence is CASISGTVRQKLFF. CDR3 bases: TGTGCCAGCATTTCCGGGACAGTCCGCCAAAAACTGTTTTTT. The chain uses TRBV2 and TRBJ1-4, with 7 bases that match TRBD1. Germline V gene data show CDR1 as SNHLY and CDR2 as FYNNEI. J lost 9 bases, V lost 7 bases, and 11 bases had no gene match. The CDR3 extends over 14 amino acids.

The chain has TRBV6-1 and TRBJ2-1, with 8 positions matching TRBD2. With V trimmed by 4 bases and J by 3 bases, 11 bases remained unmatched. The V gene's germline CDR1 is MNHNS and CDR2 SASEGT. The CDR3 runs 17 residues. For the CDR3, the DNA is TGTGCCAGCAGTGTAGGAATAGCGGGGTCCCTCTACAATGAGCAGTTCTTC. Amino acid sequence: CASSVGIAGSLYNEQFF.

This sequence joins TRBV6-5 and TRBJ2-1; a weak D match, TRBD1 (5 bases). Per the germline V gene, CDR1 is MNHEY and CDR2 is SVGAGI. The CDR3 sequence is 13 residues long. V was pared by 6 bases and J by 8 bases, with 14 bases between. The CDR3 spells CASSSGYQDEQFF. In DNA, the CDR3 is TGTGCCAGCAGCTCAGGGTATCAGGATGAGCAGTTCTTC.

The chain combines TRBV7-3 with TRBJ2-1; TRBD2 matches 10 bases. V gave up 1 base and J gave up 9 bases; unmatched junction bases: 9. From germline, CDR1 is SGHTA and CDR2 FQGTGA. The CDR3 length is 16 residues. CDR3 bases: TGTGCCAGCAGCTTAAATCCTAGCGGGAGTCTCGCTGAGCAGTTCTTC. It is translated as CASSLNPSGSLAEQFF.

CDR3 coding DNA: TGTGCCAGTAGTACCCTTTCGGACAGGGGCAATCAGCCCCAGCATTTT. Protein product: CASSTLSDRGNQPQHF. J is TRBJ1-5 and V is TRBV19; 8 nucleotides match TRBD1. Germline CDR1 is LNHDA and CDR2 is SQIVND (reference sequence). The ends lost 4 bases at V and 2 bases at J; junction bases unmatched: 7. This CDR3 region has 16 residues. Complete variable domain (other parts from reference TRBV19 and TRBJ1-5): DGGITQSPKYLFRKEGQNVTLSCEQNLNHDAMYWYRQDPGQGLRLIYYSQIVNDFQKGDIAEGYSVSREKKESFPLTVTSAQKNPTAFYLCASSTLSDRGNQPQHFGDGTRLSIL.

The gene calls are TRBV28 and TRBJ1-5; a possible D gene is TRBD1 (5 bases). The CDR3 covers 13 residues. CDR1 and CDR2 from the germline V gene are MDHEN and SYDVKM. V lost 8 bases and J lost 4, with 12 bases in between. The CDR3 region is CASQGHFNQPQHF. CDR3 coding DNA: TGTGCCAGCCAAGGACACTTTAATCAGCCCCAGCATTTT.

The chain employs TRBV3-1 (or the pseudogene TRBV3-2) and TRBJ2-3; TRBD2 matches 8 bases. V gave up 4 bases and J gave up 4 bases; unmatched junction bases: 4. The CDR3 totals 14 residues. The V gene's germline CDR1 is LGHDT and CDR2 YNNKEL (reference sequence). The chain's CDR3 is CASSPSGGPDTQYF. CDR3 DNA: TGTGCCAGCAGCCCCTCGGGGGGGCCAGATACGCAGTATTTT.

The chain has TRBV5-1 and TRBJ1-1, with TRBD1 as a possible D gene (5 bases). Germline V gene lookup returns CDR1 SGHRS and CDR2 YFSETQ. The V and J ends lost 7 bases and 6 bases respectively, with 19 bases between them. The CDR3 consists of 14 residues. The CDR3 region is CASQAGLQGSEAFF. In nucleotides, the CDR3 is TGCGCCAGCCAAGCGGGCCTCCAGGGATCTGAAGCTTTCTTT. Variable domain in full (rest from reference TRBV5-1 and TRBJ1-1): KAGVTQTPRYLIKTRGQQVTLSCSPISGHRSVSWYQQTPGQGLQFLFEYFSETQRNKGNFPGRFSGRQFSNSRSEMNVSTLELGDSALYLCASQAGLQGSEAFFGQGTRLTVV.

The chain uses TRBV18 and TRBJ1-1, with a weak D call TRBD1 (6 bases). The CDR3 runs 14 residues. The germline V gene has CDR1 KGHSH and CDR2 LQKENI. V was pared by 6 bases and J by 4 bases, with 15 bases between. The CDR3 loop reads CASSPIQDSTEAFF. The CDR3 nucleotides are TGTGCCAGCTCTCCCATCCAGGACAGCACTGAAGCTTTCTTT.

The rearrangement joins TRBV7-2 to TRBJ1-2, with a weak D call TRBD1 (6 bases). Germline CDR1 SGHTA, CDR2 FQGNSA. This CDR3 spans 17 amino acids. Trimming took off 1 base at V and 0 bases at J, with 15 bases between the two ends. The CDR3 protein is CASSLGTVSYSNYGYTF. The CDR3 region has the DNA TGTGCCAGCAGCTTAGGGACAGTCAGCTATTCTAACTATGGCTACACCTTC. The full variable domain, completed using reference TRBV7-2 and TRBJ1-2, is GAGVSQSPSNKVTEKGKDVELRCDPISGHTALYWYRQSLGQGLEFLIYFQGNSAPDKSGLPSDRFSAERTGGSVSTLTIQRTQQEDSAVYLCASSLGTVSYSNYGYTFGSGTRLTVV.

This chain links TRBV7-6 with TRBJ1-5; unclear D gene. This CDR3 comprises 15 residues. The germline V and J ends were trimmed by 2 bases and 7 bases, with 15 bases remaining between them. Germline CDR1 SGHVS, CDR2 FNYEAQ. CDR3 DNA: TGTGCCAGCAGCTTAACGTCGGGGAATCGGCAGCCCCAGCATTTT. Its protein product is CASSLTSGNRQPQHF.

The chain combines TRBV11-2 with TRBJ1-1, with D maybe TRBD1 (6 bases). The CDR3 consists of 14 residues. Between the trimmed V and J ends, which lost 5 bases and 5 bases, there was a span of 15 bases. Germline V gene data show CDR1 as SGHAT and CDR2 as FQNNGV. CDR3 sequence: CASSAVQGVTEAFF. As DNA, the CDR3 is TGTGCCAGCAGCGCAGTACAGGGAGTAACTGAAGCTTTCTTT. Using reference TRBV11-2 and TRBJ1-1 for the parts outside the CDR3, the full variable domain is EAGVAQSPRYKIIEKRQSVAFWCNPISGHATLYWYQQILGQGPKLLIQFQNNGVVDDSQLPKDRFSAERLKGVDSTLKIQPAKLEDSAVYLCASSAVQGVTEAFFGQGTRLTVV.

The genes are TRBV7-9 and TRBJ1-4; no clear D. This CDR3 contains 15 residues. The germline V and J ends were trimmed by 6 bases and 4 bases, with 15 bases remaining between them. Germline V gene data show CDR1 as SEHNR and CDR2 as FQNEAQ (reference sequence). CDR3 nucleotide sequence: TGTGCCAGCAGGGGGTCCTCCGGGAGTAATGAAAAACTGTTTTTT. It codes for CASRGSSGSNEKLFF.

The chain links TRBV11-2 to TRBJ1-2; 8 bases are shared with TRBD1. The CDR3 contains 16 residues. V was pared by 1 base and J by 2 bases, with 6 bases of the junction left unmatched. From germline, CDR1 is SGHAT and CDR2 FQNNGV. CDR3 sequence (DNA): TGTGCCAGCAGCTTAGGCCCAGGGACAGGAAACTATGGCTACACCTTC. Amino acids: CASSLGPGTGNYGYTF.

V and J are TRBV7-8 and TRBJ2-7, with D perhaps matching TRBD2 (6 bases). V gave up 1 base and J gave up 0 bases, with 13 bases separating them. Germline V CDR1 and CDR2: SGHVS, FQNEAQ. The CDR3 is made up of 16 amino acids. CDR3 bases: TGTGCCAGCAGCTTAGGGGGGGTGCGGCGCTCCTACGAGCAGTACTTC. This codes for CASSLGGVRRSYEQYF.